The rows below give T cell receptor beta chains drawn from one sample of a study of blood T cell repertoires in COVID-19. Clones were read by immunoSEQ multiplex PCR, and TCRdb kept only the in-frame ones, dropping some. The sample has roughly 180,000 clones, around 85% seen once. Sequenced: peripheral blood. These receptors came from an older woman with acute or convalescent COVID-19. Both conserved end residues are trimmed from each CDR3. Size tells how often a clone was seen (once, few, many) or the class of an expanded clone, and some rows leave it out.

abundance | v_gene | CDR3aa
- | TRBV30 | AWSRDRVTAF
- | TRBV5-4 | ASSLDTSGYNEQF
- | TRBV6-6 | ASSSGAGNTIY
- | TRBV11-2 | ASSMTGLSNTEAF
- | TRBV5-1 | ASSLGTSGYNEQF
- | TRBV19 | ASIGTDNQPQH
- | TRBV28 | ASSLAGTTYTGELF
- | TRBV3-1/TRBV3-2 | ASSQTGLGSGYT
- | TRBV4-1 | ASSHRLAGGENEQF
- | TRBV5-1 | ASSPTSGRAYEQY
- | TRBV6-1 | ASSEVGGSSYNSPLH
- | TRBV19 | ATSRQPSSYNEQF
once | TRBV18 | ASSPPRGQGFVAF
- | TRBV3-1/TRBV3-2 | ASSQVTGGYGNTIY
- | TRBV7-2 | ASSSLAGASYNEQF
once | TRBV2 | ASSEGPLGRDTQY
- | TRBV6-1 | ASSDRAGANEKLF
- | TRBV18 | ASSPLDTGELF
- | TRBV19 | ASTGYNEQF
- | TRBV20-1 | SASRGGAGDTQY
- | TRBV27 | ASRQRNSPLH
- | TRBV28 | ASSSAGGVKAEAF
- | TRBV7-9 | ASSLVESPSEKLF
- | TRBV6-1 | ASSEVREALNSPLH
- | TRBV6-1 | ASSEERGRSEKLF
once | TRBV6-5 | ASSSGVETQY
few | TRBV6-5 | ASKTAVGTNEKLF
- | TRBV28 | ATGLAGEQF
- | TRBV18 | ASSPPGTPNTEAF
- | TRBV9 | ASSGVSGLQETQY
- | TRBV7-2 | ASSSYSGNTIY
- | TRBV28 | ASTWGGRQPQH
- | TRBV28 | ASRRGGDRTYNEQF
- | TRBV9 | ASSVGTGYEKLF
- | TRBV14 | ASSQDLRKGYT
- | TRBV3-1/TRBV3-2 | ASSQAGTGSRNSPLH
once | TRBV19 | ASSIGGSTDTQY
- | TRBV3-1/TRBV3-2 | ASSQDPASGRPY
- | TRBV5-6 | ASSLRTGYSNQPQH
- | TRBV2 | ASSPDRDGGYT
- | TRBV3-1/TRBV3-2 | ASSHPGQNSPLH
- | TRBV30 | AWSVQHGYT
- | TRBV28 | ASGPGWGGGQRADTQY
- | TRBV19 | ASSTGLTNEQF
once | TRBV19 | ASSIRQGSGGYT
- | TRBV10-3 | AISELQGNYGYT
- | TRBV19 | ASSNRHTGELF
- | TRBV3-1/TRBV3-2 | ASTSTGFDGYT
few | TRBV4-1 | ASSQERGGEKLF
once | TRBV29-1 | SARPAVSSYEQY
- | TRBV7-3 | ASSLTPHRGSGLLNTGELF